This record covers a single T cell receptor (beta chain). Its specificity is not known. A read error is possible here, since a much larger clone lies one base away. The investigators made TCR beta cDNA from around 530 ng total RNA, using a constant-region primer. Amplification in three nested multiplex PCR rounds with slightly modified ARM-PCR gave rise to TCR beta libraries. Use of TRBV1-TRBV30 forward primers with a C-beta reverse primer characterized the first two PCR rounds, which lasted roughly 9 cycles each. Using its own MiXCR run on the multiplex PCR reads, TCRdb lists one record per CDR3 protein. The data show around 330,000 distinct CDR3 sequences, approximately 60% seen once. This entry is derived from a study of tumor-infiltrating lymphocytes in primary liver carcinoma. Study overall: Patients comprised men and women whose ages fell between 30 and 69 years.

Study conclusions and caveats: A significantly higher top-250-clone fraction was found in tumors than in blood (p = 0.039). Samples, which were bulk and unsorted, did not allow CD4+ and CD8+ repertoires to be compared.

Germline V gene data show CDR1 as MNHEY and CDR2 as SVGAGI. The germline V and J ends were trimmed by 2 bases and 4 bases, with 11 bases remaining between them. The CDR3 has 14 amino acids. Blood RNA was derived from unsorted whole blood, and germline DNA was extracted too. Presurgery, around 4 milliliters of peripheral blood were collected. The sequence derives from a man aged 35 to 55 with primary liver carcinoma and hepatitis B virus infection. The sample taken for sequencing was peripheral blood. V gene TRBV6-5 combines with J gene TRBJ1-1; D not resolved. CDR3 DNA sequence: TGTGCCAGCAGTTACCTCCGAGTGATCACTGAAGCTTTCTTT. Translated: CASSYLRVITEAFF.